The rows below give T cell receptor beta chains drawn from one sample of a study of shared clonotypes between healthy human individuals. The protocol was immunoSEQ multiplex PCR, while the TCRdb copy is restricted to in-frame clones and leaves out a portion. The data show about 2,200,000 clones, more than 85% seen once. The source material was naive CD8+ T cells from PBMCs. The receptors originated from a man aged 18 to 29 in good health. Some clones in this sample may be carry-over from other donors' samples. CDR3s leave out the opening cysteine and the closing phenylalanine or tryptophan.

V gene: TRBV29-1; J gene: TRBJ2-7; CDR3 protein: SAWTGGSYEQY
V gene: TRBV11-2; J gene: TRBJ2-4; CDR3 protein: ASSSGTFKNIQY
V gene: TRBV9; J gene: TRBJ1-1; CDR3 protein: ASSPEAF
V gene: TRBV7-2; J gene: TRBJ1-5; CDR3 protein: ASSLGGNPLYQPQH
V gene: TRBV29-1; J gene: TRBJ1-2; CDR3 protein: SVGGIAYT
V gene: TRBV5-1; J gene: TRBJ2-6; CDR3 protein: ASRDRQGASGANVLT
V gene: TRBV7-2; J gene: TRBJ1-4; CDR3 protein: ASSLYRGDEKLF
V gene: TRBV7-6; J gene: TRBJ2-1; CDR3 protein: ASSSRGDEQF
V gene: TRBV25-1; J gene: TRBJ2-3; CDR3 protein: ASSVTGGTDTQY
V gene: TRBV7-9; J gene: TRBJ1-1; CDR3 protein: ASSLALRLGSGTEAF
V gene: TRBV4-3; J gene: TRBJ2-5; CDR3 protein: ASSRTLGDRGDGETQY
V gene: TRBV9; J gene: TRBJ2-7; CDR3 protein: ASSVEAGPYEQY
V gene: TRBV6-6; J gene: TRBJ1-1; CDR3 protein: ASSPAPEAF
V gene: TRBV9; J gene: TRBJ2-3; CDR3 protein: ASSVEMRVNTDTQY
V gene: TRBV28; J gene: TRBJ2-7; CDR3 protein: ASSLGRTLSYEQY
V gene: TRBV1; J gene: TRBJ2-7; CDR3 protein: TSSPLQGASVYEQY
V gene: TRBV30; J gene: TRBJ2-5; CDR3 protein: AWSVLSTQETQY
V gene: TRBV5-1; J gene: TRBJ2-1; CDR3 protein: ASSPEGGNEQF
V gene: TRBV5-1; J gene: TRBJ2-1; CDR3 protein: ASSLARTSESSYNEQF
V gene: TRBV7-3; J gene: TRBJ2-1; CDR3 protein: ASSSANEQF
V gene: TRBV27; J gene: TRBJ1-1; CDR3 protein: ASSLPGGAITEAF
V gene: TRBV28; J gene: TRBJ1-1; CDR3 protein: ASSFPGGAF
V gene: TRBV14; J gene: TRBJ2-3; CDR3 protein: ASSRSVVRSTDTQY
V gene: TRBV7-6; J gene: TRBJ2-3; CDR3 protein: ASSTRDRGTDTQY
V gene: TRBV10-3; J gene: TRBJ1-1; CDR3 protein: AITGTGTEAF
V gene: TRBV27; J gene: TRBJ2-3; CDR3 protein: ASSLVMGASDTQY
V gene: TRBV5-6; J gene: TRBJ1-5; CDR3 protein: ASSLQGGQPQH
V gene: TRBV7-6; J gene: TRBJ2-7; CDR3 protein: ASSLVDSSYEQY
V gene: TRBV27; J gene: TRBJ2-4; CDR3 protein: ASRRRSGNIQY
V gene: TRBV28; J gene: TRBJ2-7; CDR3 protein: ASTPAGSDEQY
V gene: TRBV11-2; J gene: TRBJ2-7; CDR3 protein: ASSARGAYEQY
V gene: TRBV11-2; J gene: TRBJ2-1; CDR3 protein: ASSSSGTKQF
V gene: TRBV5-1; J gene: TRBJ2-7; CDR3 protein: ASSMTENEQY
V gene: TRBV27; J gene: TRBJ2-7; CDR3 protein: ASSLLRTSGLYEQY
V gene: TRBV18; J gene: TRBJ2-1; CDR3 protein: ASSPVRSSGNEQF
V gene: TRBV7-2; J gene: TRBJ2-7; CDR3 protein: ASSALRARGVEQY
V gene: TRBV28; J gene: TRBJ2-7; CDR3 protein: ASSFEGNPRYEQY
V gene: TRBV28; J gene: TRBJ2-1; CDR3 protein: ASSYLAGGIAPMEQF
V gene: TRBV21-1; J gene: TRBJ2-1; CDR3 protein: ASSKGRDGSYNEQF
V gene: TRBV15; J gene: TRBJ1-1; CDR3 protein: ATSRDGGNTEAF
V gene: TRBV19; J gene: TRBJ2-5; CDR3 protein: ASSIRRVETQY
V gene: TRBV13; J gene: TRBJ2-7; CDR3 protein: ASSWTSGGSSYEQY
V gene: TRBV6-6; J gene: TRBJ2-5; CDR3 protein: ASSYGGRGPETQY
V gene: TRBV13; J gene: TRBJ2-2; CDR3 protein: ASSFPGRGAVTGELF
V gene: TRBV6-5; J gene: TRBJ2-7; CDR3 protein: AAGGRETYEQY